The T cell receptor beta chain described here comes from a study of technical replicates of blood from a few donors. Assay used: immunoSEQ multiplex PCR; TCRdb lists only in-frame clones, some missing. The sample contains tens of thousands of clones, 94% of which appear only once. CDR3 length equals 15 residues. Germline-derived CDR1 and CDR2 are SQVTM and ANQGSEA. V was cut by 1 base and J by 3 bases, with 15 bases left in between. The sequenced sample was T cells isolated from PBMCs. This chain uses TRBV29-1 with TRBJ1-2; tentatively, D is TRBD1 (5 bases). This clonotype originated in a human donor in good health. CDR3 coding DNA: TGCAGCGTTGAAGCCGGGACCCGGAGGGACTATGGCTACACCTTC. Protein sequence: CSVEAGTRRDYGYTF.